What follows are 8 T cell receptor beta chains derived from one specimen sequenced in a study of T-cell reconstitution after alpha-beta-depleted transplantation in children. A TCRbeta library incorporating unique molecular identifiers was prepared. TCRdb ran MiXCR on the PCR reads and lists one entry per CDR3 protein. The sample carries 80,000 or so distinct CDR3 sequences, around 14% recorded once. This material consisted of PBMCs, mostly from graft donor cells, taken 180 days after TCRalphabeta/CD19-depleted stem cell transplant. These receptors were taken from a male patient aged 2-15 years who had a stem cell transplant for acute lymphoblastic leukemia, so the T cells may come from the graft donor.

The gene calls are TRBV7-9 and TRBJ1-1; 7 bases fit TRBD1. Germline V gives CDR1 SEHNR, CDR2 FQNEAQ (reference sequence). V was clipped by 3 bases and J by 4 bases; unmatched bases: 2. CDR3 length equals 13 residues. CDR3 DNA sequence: TGTGCCAGCAGCTTTCAGGGGGTCACTGAAGCTTTCTTT. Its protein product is CASSFQGVTEAFF.

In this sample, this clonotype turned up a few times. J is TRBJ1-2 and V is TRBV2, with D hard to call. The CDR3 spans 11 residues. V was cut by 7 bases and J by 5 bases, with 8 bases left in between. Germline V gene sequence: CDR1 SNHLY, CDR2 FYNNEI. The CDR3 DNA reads TGTGCCAGCACCCCCGGATATGGCTACACCTTC. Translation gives CASTPGYGYTF.

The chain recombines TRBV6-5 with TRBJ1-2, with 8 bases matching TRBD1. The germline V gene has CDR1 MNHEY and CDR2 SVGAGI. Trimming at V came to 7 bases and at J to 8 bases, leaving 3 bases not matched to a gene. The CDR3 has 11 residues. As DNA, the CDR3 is TGTGCCAGCACAGGGGGCGGGGGCTACACCTTC. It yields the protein CASTGGGGYTF.

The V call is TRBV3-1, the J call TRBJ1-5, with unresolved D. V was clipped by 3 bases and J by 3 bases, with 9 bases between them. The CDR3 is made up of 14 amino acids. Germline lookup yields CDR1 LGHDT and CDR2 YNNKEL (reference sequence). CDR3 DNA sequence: TGTGCCAGCAGCCAGACCGTCGCCAATCAGCCCCAGCATTTT. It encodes CASSQTVANQPQHF.

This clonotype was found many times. The CDR3 sequence is CASSQDRTSGRMGDEQFF. Written as DNA, the CDR3 is TGTGCCAGCAGCCAAGATAGGACTAGCGGGAGGATGGGCGATGAGCAGTTCTTC. The gene calls are TRBV4-2 and TRBJ2-1, with 14 bases fitting TRBD2. Germline CDR1 reads LGHNA; CDR2 reads YNFKEQ. V was pared by 0 bases and J by 8 bases, with 9 bases of the junction left unmatched. The CDR3 runs 18 residues.

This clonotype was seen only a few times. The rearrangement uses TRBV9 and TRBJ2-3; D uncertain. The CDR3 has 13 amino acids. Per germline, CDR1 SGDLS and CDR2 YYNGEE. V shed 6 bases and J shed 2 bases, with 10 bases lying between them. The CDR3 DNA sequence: TGTGCCAGCACGAGGTCCCACACAGATACGCAGTATTTT. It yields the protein CASTRSHTDTQYF. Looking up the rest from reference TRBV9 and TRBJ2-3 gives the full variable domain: DSGVTQTPKHLITATGQRVTLRCSPRSGDLSVYWYQQSLDQGLQFLIQYYNGEERAKGNILERFSAQQFPDLHSELNLSSLELGDSALYFCASTRSHTDTQYFGPGTRLTVL.

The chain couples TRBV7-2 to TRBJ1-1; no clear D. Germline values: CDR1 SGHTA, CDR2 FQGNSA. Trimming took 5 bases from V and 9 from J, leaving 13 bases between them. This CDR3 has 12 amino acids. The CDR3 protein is CASSPPGSQAFF. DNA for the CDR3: TGTGCCAGCAGCCCTCCCGGGAGTCAAGCTTTCTTT.

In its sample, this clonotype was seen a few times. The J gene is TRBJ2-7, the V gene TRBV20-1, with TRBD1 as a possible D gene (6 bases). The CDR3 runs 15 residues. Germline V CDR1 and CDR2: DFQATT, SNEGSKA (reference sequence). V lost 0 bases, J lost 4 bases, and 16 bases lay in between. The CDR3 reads CSARDVLRGKYEQYF. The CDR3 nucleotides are TGCAGTGCTAGAGATGTCCTGAGGGGGAAGTACGAGCAGTACTTC.